The 12 T cell receptor beta chains given below trace back to one sample, sequenced in a study of T cell responses to AZD1222 COVID-19 vaccine. Profiled with immunoSEQ multiplex PCR; TCRdb holds only in-frame clones, not every one. The sample has 120,000 or so clones, 75% to 85% seen once. Sequencing was performed on peripheral blood, taken 28 days after the second AZD1222 dose. Source of these receptors: an adult who received the AZD1222 COVID-19 vaccine.

Only one count was recorded for this clone. V usage is TRBV2 and J usage is TRBJ1-2; D remains ambiguous. This CDR3 spans 14 amino acids. The V gene's germline CDR1 is SNHLY and CDR2 FYNNEI. V was pared by 5 bases and J by 6 bases, with 16 bases between. CDR3 in amino acids: CASSTTAITNGYTF. CDR3 nucleotide sequence: TGTGCCAGCAGTACAACAGCGATAACTAATGGCTACACCTTC.

This chain connects TRBV2 to TRBJ1-6; D is possibly TRBD1 (6 bases). CDR3 size: 15 residues. Trimming removed 7 bases from V and 2 bases from J, with 12 bases in between. Germline CDR1 reads SNHLY; CDR2 reads FYNNEI. The CDR3, as DNA: TGTGCCAGCACCTTAAGGACAGCCTATAATTCACCCCTCCACTTT. It specifies CASTLRTAYNSPLHF.

The rearrangement joins TRBV9 to TRBJ2-3, with D perhaps matching TRBD1 or TRBD2 (6 bases each). V lost 0 bases and J lost 5, with 10 bases in between. Germline V gene sequence: CDR1 SGDLS, CDR2 YYNGEE. The CDR3 has 14 amino acids. The CDR3 spells CASSVVGGRDTQYF. The CDR3 nucleotides read TGTGCCAGCAGCGTAGTAGGGGGGAGAGATACGCAGTATTTT.

V is TRBV2 and J is TRBJ1-2; D remains unclear. The CDR3 is 12 residues long. The ends were cut back, 6 bases at V and 7 bases at J, with 12 bases in the middle. Germline V gene data show CDR1 as SNHLY and CDR2 as FYNNEI. DNA for the CDR3: TGTGCCAGCAGGACCCAAGCGGCTGGCTACACCTTC. Its protein product is CASRTQAAGYTF. Combining the CDR3 with reference TRBV2 and TRBJ1-2 gives the whole variable domain EPEVTQTPSHQVTQMGQEVILRCVPISNHLYFYWYRQILGQKVEFLVSFYNNEISEKSEIFDDQFSVERPDGSNFTLKIRSTKLEDSAMYFCASRTQAAGYTFGSGTRLTVV.

This clone was counted between two and nine times. DNA for the CDR3: TGTGCCAGCAGCGCGGATAACACCGGGGAGCTGTTTTTT. This sequence encodes CASSADNTGELFF. The chain combines TRBV9 with TRBJ2-2; no definite D call. The V gene's germline CDR1 is SGDLS and CDR2 YYNGEE. The length of the CDR3 is 13 residues. With 3 bases removed from V and 2 bases from J, the gap between germline ends came to 5 bases.

A word on this clone: The sample contains more than one DNA sequence encoding this CDR3. The V gene is TRBV20-1, the J gene TRBJ1-1; the match to TRBD1 covers 8 bases. Unmatched junction bases numbered 5, after V lost 3 bases and J lost 5 bases. The CDR3 sequence is 13 residues long. Germline CDR1 DFQATT, CDR2 SNEGSKA (reference sequence). CDR3 amino acids: CSASRTGYTEAFF. The CDR3 nucleotides are TGCAGTGCTAGTAGGACAGGGTATACTGAAGCTTTCTTT.

In nucleotides, the CDR3 is TGTGCCAGCAGCCAAGATCGTAGCGGGGGGACGAATGAGCAGTTCTTC. Translating gives CASSQDRSGGTNEQFF. V and J are TRBV4-2 and TRBJ2-1, with 10 bases that match TRBD2. Trimming cost V 0 bases and J 7 bases; bases outside gene matches: 6. From germline, CDR1 is LGHNA and CDR2 YNFKEQ. CDR3 length equals 16 residues.

J is TRBJ1-2 and V is TRBV19, with D maybe TRBD1 (6 bases). CDR1 and CDR2 (germline): LNHDA, SQIVND (reference sequence). This CDR3 is 14 amino acids long. The V end was cut by 4 bases, the J end by 4 bases, with 13 bases between. The CDR3: CASSSFAGVYGYTF. CDR3 sequence (DNA): TGTGCCAGTAGTAGTTTCGCAGGGGTCTATGGCTACACCTTC.

V and J are TRBV23-1 and TRBJ1-5; no reliable D call. TRBV23-1 is an ORF; its function is uncertain. This CDR3 comprises 21 residues. Trimming took 4 bases from V and 0 from J, leaving 28 bases between them. The CDR3, as DNA: TGCGCCAGCAGTCGAGCCTTAGTTGTCCGATCCCGGCCGCATAGCAATCAGCCCCAGCATTTT. Translated: CASSRALVVRSRPHSNQPQHF.

This clone was seen once. The chain combines TRBV18 with TRBJ1-2, with 7 positions matching TRBD1. Trimming took 3 bases from V and 3 from J; bases not matched to a gene: 7. Germline V gives CDR1 KGHSH, CDR2 LQKENI. The CDR3 runs 15 residues. The CDR3 DNA reads as TGTGCCAGCTCACCGAGGTCAGGGGGGGACTATGGCTACACCTTC. Its translation: CASSPRSGGDYGYTF.

This clone was seen a handful of times. V gene TRBV27 combines with J gene TRBJ1-6, with TRBD1 matching 7 bases. This CDR3 contains 12 residues. Germline values: CDR1 MNHEY, CDR2 SMNVEV (reference sequence). V was pared by 9 bases and J by 8 bases, with 4 bases of the junction left unmatched. CDR3: CASWDRDSPLHF. In DNA form, the CDR3 reads TGTGCCAGTTGGGACAGAGATTCACCCCTCCACTTT.

The chain carries TRBV6-4 and TRBJ2-3; 9 bases fit TRBD1. The germline gives CDR1 MRHNA, CDR2 SNTAGT. CDR3 length equals 14 residues. With V trimmed by 6 bases and J by 3 bases, 4 bases remained unmatched. CDR3 region: CASSRDRATDTQYF. CDR3 bases: TGTGCCAGCAGCCGGGACAGGGCGACAGATACGCAGTATTTT.